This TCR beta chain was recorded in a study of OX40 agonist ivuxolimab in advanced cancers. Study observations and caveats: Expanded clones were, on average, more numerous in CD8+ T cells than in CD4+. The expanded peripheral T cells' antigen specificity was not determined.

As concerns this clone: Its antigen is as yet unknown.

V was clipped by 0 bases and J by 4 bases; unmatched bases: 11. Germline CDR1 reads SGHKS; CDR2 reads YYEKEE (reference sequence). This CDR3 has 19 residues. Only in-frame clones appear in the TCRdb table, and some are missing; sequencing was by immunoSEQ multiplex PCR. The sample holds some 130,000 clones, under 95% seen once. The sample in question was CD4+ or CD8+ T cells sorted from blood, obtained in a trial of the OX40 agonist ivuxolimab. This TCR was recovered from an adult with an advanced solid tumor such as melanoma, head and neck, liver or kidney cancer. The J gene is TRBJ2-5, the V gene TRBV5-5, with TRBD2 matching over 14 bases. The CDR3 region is CASSLEPGLAGGNRETQYF. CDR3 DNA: TGTGCCAGCAGCTTGGAACCCGGACTAGCGGGAGGTAACCGAGAGACCCAGTACTTC.